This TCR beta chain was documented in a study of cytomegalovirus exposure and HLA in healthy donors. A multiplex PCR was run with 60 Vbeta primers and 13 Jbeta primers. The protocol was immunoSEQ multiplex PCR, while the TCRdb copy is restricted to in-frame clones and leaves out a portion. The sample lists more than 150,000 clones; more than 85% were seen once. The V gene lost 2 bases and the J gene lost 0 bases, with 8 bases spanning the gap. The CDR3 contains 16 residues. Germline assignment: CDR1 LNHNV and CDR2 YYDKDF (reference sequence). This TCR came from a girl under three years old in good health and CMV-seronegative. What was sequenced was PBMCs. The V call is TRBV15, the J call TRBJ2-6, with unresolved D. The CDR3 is CATSRNGNSGANVLTF. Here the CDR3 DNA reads TGTGCCACCAGCAGAAATGGCAACTCTGGGGCCAACGTCCTGACTTTC. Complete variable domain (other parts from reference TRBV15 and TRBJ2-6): DAMVIQNPRYQVTQFGKPVTLSCSQTLNHNVMYWYQQKSSQAPKLLFHYYDKDFNNEADTPDNFQSRRPNTSFCFLDIRSPGLGDTAMYLCATSRNGNSGANVLTFGAGSRLTVL.